This passage covers 21 T cell receptor beta chains from one sample sequenced in a study of Ad26.COV2.S vaccination and SARS-CoV-2 variants. Produced via immunoSEQ multiplex PCR; TCRdb's table is partial and in-frame only. The data hold more than 150,000 clones, with around 88% observed a single time. This material consisted of peripheral blood, taken after recovery from COVID-19. The receptors were sampled from a human donor who had recovered from COVID-19.

The gene calls are TRBV6-5 and TRBJ2-5, with 8 bases fitting TRBD2. Germline V lookup: CDR1 MNHEY, CDR2 SVGAGI. The J segment lost 5 bases and the V segment lost 8 bases, leaving 7 bases of the junction unmatched. The CDR3 length is 13 residues. The CDR3 DNA sequence: TGTGCCAGCCTAGAGCGGGGGAGGGAGACCCAGTACTTC. It translates to CASLERGRETQYF.

J is TRBJ1-2 and V is TRBV5-1, with a possible D match to TRBD1 (5 bases). CDR3 length: 15 amino acids. The germline V gene encodes CDR1 SGHRS and CDR2 YFSETQ. V lost 0 bases to trimming and J lost 3 bases, with 12 bases between them. The CDR3 bases are TGCGCCAGCAGCTTGGCCTCAGGGCTGTACTATGGCTACACCTTC. Protein sequence: CASSLASGLYYGYTF.

A single count supports this clone. This chain connects TRBV7-8 to TRBJ2-7, with 9 bases aligning to TRBD1. This CDR3 contains 16 residues. The junction had 13 bases not matched to a gene; V was cut back by 5 bases and J by 5 bases. Germline V gene lookup returns CDR1 SGHVS and CDR2 FQNEAQ. DNA for the CDR3: TGTGCCAGCAGCCCGGGCGAGGGACAGGGCGCAGACGAGCAGTACTTC. Translating gives CASSPGEGQGADEQYF.

The genes are TRBV19 and TRBJ2-5; 9 positions match TRBD2. This CDR3 comprises 15 residues. The germline V gene encodes CDR1 LNHDA and CDR2 SQIVND (reference sequence). V dropped 4 bases and J dropped 3; count of bases not matched to a gene: 6. CDR3 coding DNA: TGTGCCAGTAGTAATAGCGGGGGAAGGGAAGAGACCCAGTACTTC. This sequence encodes CASSNSGGREETQYF.

The chain recombines TRBV6-5 with TRBJ1-2, with D uncertain. The CDR3 sequence is 13 residues long. Germline V gene data show CDR1 as MNHEY and CDR2 as SVGAGI. With 5 bases removed from V and 2 bases from J, the gap between germline ends came to 9 bases. CDR3 region: CASSRVENYGYTF. Here the CDR3 DNA reads TGTGCCAGCAGTAGGGTAGAGAACTATGGCTACACCTTC.

This clone has just one count. The rearrangement joins TRBV11-3 to TRBJ2-1, with TRBD2 matching 8 bases. Germline assignment: CDR1 SGHNT and CDR2 YENEEA. This CDR3 spans 16 amino acids. V lost 4 bases and J lost 6; bases outside the gene matches: 11. Here the CDR3 reads CASSSPLAGGSNEQFF. CDR3 bases: TGTGCCAGCAGCTCCCCGCTCGCGGGGGGTTCCAATGAGCAGTTCTTC.

The gene calls are TRBV6-5 and TRBJ2-7, with 9 bases lining up with TRBD1. The CDR3 loop spans 14 amino acids. Germline CDR1 reads MNHEY; CDR2 reads SVGAGI. J was trimmed by 4 bases and V by 5 bases; bases with no gene match: 6. The chain's CDR3 is CASSPDRGLYEQYF. DNA for the CDR3: TGTGCCAGCAGTCCGGACAGGGGCTTATACGAGCAGTACTTC.

The V and J genes are TRBV7-9 and TRBJ1-1; 7 nucleotides align to TRBD1. This CDR3 contains 16 residues. Looked up from germline, CDR1 is SEHNR and CDR2 is FQNEAQ (reference sequence). V shed 5 bases, J shed 1 base, and the junction held 10 bases outside the gene matches. The DNA for the CDR3 is TGTGCCAGCAGCGACACAAATTCAGGGGGGAACACTGAAGCTTTCTTT. Protein product: CASSDTNSGGNTEAFF.

This clone occurred once. The chain couples TRBV11-2 to TRBJ2-1, with D hard to call. Germline values: CDR1 SGHAT, CDR2 FQNNGV. The CDR3 spans 12 residues. V lost 6 bases and J 7 bases, leaving 10 bases between the germline ends. The CDR3 sequence: CASSLGKNEQFF. The CDR3 nucleotides are TGTGCCAGCAGTCTAGGGAAGAATGAGCAGTTCTTC. Together with reference TRBV11-2 and TRBJ2-1, the CDR3 gives the full variable domain: EAGVAQSPRYKIIEKRQSVAFWCNPISGHATLYWYQQILGQGPKLLIQFQNNGVVDDSQLPKDRFSAERLKGVDSTLKIQPAKLEDSAVYLCASSLGKNEQFFGPGTRLTVL.

This chain connects TRBV18 to TRBJ1-5; D unresolved. This CDR3 contains 15 residues. Trimming took 3 bases from V and 5 from J, leaving 14 bases between them. Per germline, CDR1 KGHSH and CDR2 LQKENI. The CDR3 loop reads CASSPYQESYQPQHF. The CDR3, as DNA: TGTGCCAGCTCACCCTATCAGGAAAGCTATCAGCCCCAGCATTTT.

The chain uses TRBV12-3 or TRBV12-4 and TRBJ2-2; D not resolved. The CDR3 consists of 11 residues. Trimming removed 6 bases at V and 5 bases at J, with 4 bases between. CDR3 loop: CASRRTGELFF. The DNA for the CDR3 is TGTGCCAGCAGAAGGACCGGGGAGCTGTTTTTT.

The chain has TRBV4-1 and TRBJ2-3; TRBD2 aligns across 14 bases. This CDR3 is built from 18 residues. V shed 3 bases and J 5 bases; nucleotides not matched to a gene: 10. From germline, CDR1 is MGHRA and CDR2 YSYEKL. In nucleotides, the CDR3 is TGCGCCAGCAGCCACGACGGGACTAGCGGGAGATTTTTAGATACGCAGTATTTT. It yields the protein CASSHDGTSGRFLDTQYF.

The gene calls are TRBV6-5 and TRBJ1-2, with D perhaps matching TRBD1 (6 bases). This CDR3 contains 12 residues. Germline loops: CDR1 MNHEY, CDR2 SVGAGI. V was trimmed by 9 bases and J by 3 bases, leaving 11 bases between them. The CDR3 DNA follows: TGTGCCAGTACTAGGACAGACTATGGCTACACCTTC. It encodes CASTRTDYGYTF.

The V gene is TRBV18, the J gene TRBJ2-7, with D possibly being TRBD2 (5 bases). The V gene's germline CDR1 is KGHSH and CDR2 LQKENI. V was trimmed by 3 bases and J by 5 bases, leaving 14 bases between them. The CDR3 is 14 amino acids. CDR3 nucleotides: TGTGCCAGCTCACCGAGGGCGACGCGGCACGAGCAGTACTTC. As protein: CASSPRATRHEQYF. The whole variable domain, filled in from reference TRBV18 and TRBJ2-7, reads NAGVMQNPRHLVRRRGQEARLRCSPMKGHSHVYWYRQLPEEGLKFMVYLQKENIIDESGMPKERFSAEFPKEGPSILRIQQVVRGDSAAYFCASSPRATRHEQYFGPGTRLTVT.

The chain uses TRBV11-3 and TRBJ2-2; 7 bases fit TRBD1. The J segment lost 0 bases and the V segment lost 1 base, leaving 2 bases of the junction unmatched. This CDR3 comprises 16 residues. Germline CDR1 reads SGHNT; CDR2 reads YENEEA. The CDR3 spells CASSLGQGANTGELFF. The DNA for the CDR3 is TGTGCCAGCAGCTTAGGACAGGGCGCGAACACCGGGGAGCTGTTTTTT. The full variable domain, with the rest looked up from reference TRBV11-3 and TRBJ2-2, is EAGVVQSPRYKIIEKKQPVAFWCNPISGHNTLYWYLQNLGQGPELLIRYENEEAVDDSQLPKDRFSAERLKGVDSTLKIQPAELGDSAVYLCASSLGQGANTGELFFGEGSRLTVL.

The V gene is TRBV18, the J gene TRBJ2-1; possible D gene TRBD1, 6 bases. The CDR3 covers 15 residues. Trimming took off 3 bases at V and 4 bases at J, with 13 bases between the two ends. CDR1 is KGHSH and CDR2 is LQKENI in the germline V gene. The CDR3 nucleotides are TGTGCCAGCTCACCTCCCGGGACACGGTACAATGAGCAGTTCTTC. It codes for CASSPPGTRYNEQFF.

This sequence joins TRBV7-8 and TRBJ1-1, with D possibly matching TRBD1 (6 bases). V was clipped by 1 base and J by 2 bases, with 17 bases between them. The CDR3 covers 17 residues. The germline V gene has CDR1 SGHVS and CDR2 FQNEAQ. CDR3 DNA sequence: TGTGCCAGCAGCTTAGGGTCAGGGGTGATCTCCAACACTGAAGCTTTCTTT. It codes for CASSLGSGVISNTEAFF.

This chain joins TRBV9 and TRBJ2-5, with 9 bases lining up with TRBD2. Germline assignment: CDR1 SGDLS and CDR2 YYNGEE. With V trimmed by 0 bases and J by 4 bases, 4 bases remained unmatched. There are 15 residues in the CDR3. CDR3 in amino acids: CASSVVIAGAETQYF. The DNA for the CDR3 is TGTGCCAGCAGCGTAGTTATAGCGGGAGCAGAGACCCAGTACTTC.

This clone was picked up one time. The rearrangement links TRBV19 to TRBJ2-1; the D gene could be TRBD1 or TRBD2 (6 bases each). Deletions cut 5 bases from V and 9 bases from J, with 17 bases between. Per germline, CDR1 LNHDA and CDR2 SQIVND (reference sequence). This CDR3 is 14 amino acids long. CDR3 coding DNA: TGTGCCAGTAGTCCGTTAGCGGAGGGGGGTGAGCAGTTCTTC. Translation: CASSPLAEGGEQFF.

The genes are TRBV15 and TRBJ1-6; D may be TRBD1 (5 bases). Germline V CDR1 and CDR2: LNHNV, YYDKDF (reference sequence). V gave up 0 bases and J gave up 10 bases, with 13 bases separating them. The length of the CDR3 is 15 residues. CDR3 amino acids: CATSRDQGIGSPLHF. CDR3 nucleotides: TGTGCCACCAGCAGAGATCAGGGAATAGGCTCACCCCTCCACTTT.

The CDR3 sequence is CASSSQAGVGNTQYF. For the CDR3, the DNA is TGTGCCAGCAGCTCTCAAGCGGGAGTAGGAAATACGCAGTATTTT. V usage is TRBV5-5 and J usage is TRBJ2-3; 8 nucleotides match TRBD2. The V segment lost 3 bases and the J segment 7 bases; nucleotides outside the gene matches: 10. Germline-derived CDR1 and CDR2 are SGHKS and YYEKEE (reference sequence). This CDR3 spans 15 amino acids.